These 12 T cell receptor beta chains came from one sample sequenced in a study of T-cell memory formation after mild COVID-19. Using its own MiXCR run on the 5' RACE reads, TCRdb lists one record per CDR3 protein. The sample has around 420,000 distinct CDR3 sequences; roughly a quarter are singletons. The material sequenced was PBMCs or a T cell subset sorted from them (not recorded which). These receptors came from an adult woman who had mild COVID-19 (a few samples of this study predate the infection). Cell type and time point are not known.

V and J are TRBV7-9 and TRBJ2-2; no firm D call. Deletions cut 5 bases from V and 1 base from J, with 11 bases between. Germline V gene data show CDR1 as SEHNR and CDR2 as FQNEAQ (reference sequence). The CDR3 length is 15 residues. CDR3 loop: CASSPGYLNTGELFF. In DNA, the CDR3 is TGTGCCAGCAGCCCCGGATACTTGAACACCGGGGAGCTGTTTTTT.

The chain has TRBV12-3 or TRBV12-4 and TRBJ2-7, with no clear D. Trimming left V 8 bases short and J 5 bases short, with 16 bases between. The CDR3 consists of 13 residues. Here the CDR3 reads CASGRFSIHEQYF. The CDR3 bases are TGTGCCAGCGGACGGTTTAGTATCCACGAGCAGTACTTC.

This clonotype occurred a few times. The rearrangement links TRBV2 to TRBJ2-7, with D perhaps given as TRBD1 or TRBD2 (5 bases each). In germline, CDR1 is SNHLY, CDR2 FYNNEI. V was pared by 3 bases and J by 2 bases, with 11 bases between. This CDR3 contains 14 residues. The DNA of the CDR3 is TGTGCCAGCAGTGAGAGGGGTCATCCCTACGAGCAGTACTTC. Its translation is CASSERGHPYEQYF. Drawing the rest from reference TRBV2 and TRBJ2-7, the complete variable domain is EPEVTQTPSHQVTQMGQEVILRCVPISNHLYFYWYRQILGQKVEFLVSFYNNEISEKSEIFDDQFSVERPDGSNFTLKIRSTKLEDSAMYFCASSERGHPYEQYFGPGTRLTVT.

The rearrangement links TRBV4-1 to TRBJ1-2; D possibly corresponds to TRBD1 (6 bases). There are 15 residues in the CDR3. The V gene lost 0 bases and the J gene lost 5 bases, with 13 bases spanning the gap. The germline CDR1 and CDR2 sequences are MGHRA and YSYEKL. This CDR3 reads CASSQEAGVGYGYTF. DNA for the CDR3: TGCGCCAGCAGCCAAGAAGCAGGGGTGGGGTATGGCTACACCTTC.

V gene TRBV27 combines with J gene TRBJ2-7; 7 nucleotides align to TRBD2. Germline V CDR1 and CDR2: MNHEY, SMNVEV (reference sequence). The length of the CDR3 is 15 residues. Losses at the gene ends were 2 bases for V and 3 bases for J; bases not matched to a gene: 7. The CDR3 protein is CASSLGSGIRYEQYF. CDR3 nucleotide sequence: TGTGCCAGCAGTTTAGGGAGCGGGATCCGCTACGAGCAGTACTTC.

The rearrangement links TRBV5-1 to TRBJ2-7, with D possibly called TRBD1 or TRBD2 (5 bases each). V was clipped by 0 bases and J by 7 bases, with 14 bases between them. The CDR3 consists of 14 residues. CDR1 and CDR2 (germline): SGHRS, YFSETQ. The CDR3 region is CASSLATIGEEQYF. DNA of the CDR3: TGCGCCAGCAGCTTGGCGACAATAGGGGAGGAGCAGTACTTC. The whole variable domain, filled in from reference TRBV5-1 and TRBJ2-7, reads KAGVTQTPRYLIKTRGQQVTLSCSPISGHRSVSWYQQTPGQGLQFLFEYFSETQRNKGNFPGRFSGRQFSNSRSEMNVSTLELGDSALYLCASSLATIGEEQYFGPGTRLTVT.

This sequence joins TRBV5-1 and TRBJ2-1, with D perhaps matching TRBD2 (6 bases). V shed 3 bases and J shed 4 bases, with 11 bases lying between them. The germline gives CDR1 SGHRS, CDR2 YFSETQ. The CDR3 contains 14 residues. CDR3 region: CASSSHGTYNEQFF. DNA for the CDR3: TGCGCCAGCAGCTCGCACGGGACTTACAATGAGCAGTTCTTC.

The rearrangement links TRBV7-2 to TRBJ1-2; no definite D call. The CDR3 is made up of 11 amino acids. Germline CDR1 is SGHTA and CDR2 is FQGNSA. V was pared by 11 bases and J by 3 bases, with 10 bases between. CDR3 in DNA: TGTGCCTTGGCAGGACACTATGGCTACACCTTC. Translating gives CALAGHYGYTF.

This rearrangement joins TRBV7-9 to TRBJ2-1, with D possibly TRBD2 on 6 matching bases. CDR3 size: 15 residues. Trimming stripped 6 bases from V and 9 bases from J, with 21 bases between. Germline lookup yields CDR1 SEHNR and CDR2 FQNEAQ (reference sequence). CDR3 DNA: TGTGCCAGCAGAAGAAGAGCGGGCGAGTCCAGTGAGCAGTTCTTC. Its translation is CASRRRAGESSEQFF.

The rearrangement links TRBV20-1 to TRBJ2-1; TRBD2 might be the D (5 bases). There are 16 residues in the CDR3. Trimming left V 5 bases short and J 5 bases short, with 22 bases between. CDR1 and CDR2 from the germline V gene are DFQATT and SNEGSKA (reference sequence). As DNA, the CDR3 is TGCAGTGCTCGTCTAGCCCAAATCAGAGTTCACAATGAGCAGTTCTTC. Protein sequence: CSARLAQIRVHNEQFF.

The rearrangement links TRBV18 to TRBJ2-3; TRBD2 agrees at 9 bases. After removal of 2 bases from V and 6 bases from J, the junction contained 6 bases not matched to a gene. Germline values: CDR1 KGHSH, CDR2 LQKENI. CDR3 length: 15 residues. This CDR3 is CASSPLIAGADTQYF. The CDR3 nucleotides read TGTGCCAGCTCACCATTGATAGCGGGGGCGGATACGCAGTATTTT.

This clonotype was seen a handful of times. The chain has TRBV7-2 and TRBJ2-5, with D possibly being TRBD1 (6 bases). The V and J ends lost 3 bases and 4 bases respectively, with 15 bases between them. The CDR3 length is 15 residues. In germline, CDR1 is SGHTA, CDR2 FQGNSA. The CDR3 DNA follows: TGTGCCAGCAGCTTCATACAAATCAGGGGAGAGACCCAGTACTTC. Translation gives CASSFIQIRGETQYF.